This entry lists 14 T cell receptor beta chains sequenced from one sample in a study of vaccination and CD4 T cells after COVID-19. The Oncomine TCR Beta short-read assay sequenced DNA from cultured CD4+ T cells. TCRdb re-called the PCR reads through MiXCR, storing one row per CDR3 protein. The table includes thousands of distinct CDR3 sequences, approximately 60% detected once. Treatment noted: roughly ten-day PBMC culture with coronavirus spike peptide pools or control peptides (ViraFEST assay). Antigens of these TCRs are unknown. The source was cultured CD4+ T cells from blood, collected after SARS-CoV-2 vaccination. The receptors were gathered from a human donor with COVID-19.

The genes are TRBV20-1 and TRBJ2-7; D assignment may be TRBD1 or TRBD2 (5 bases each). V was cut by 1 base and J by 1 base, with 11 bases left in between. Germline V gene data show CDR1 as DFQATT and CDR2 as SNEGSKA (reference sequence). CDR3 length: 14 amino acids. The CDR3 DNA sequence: TGCAGTGCTAGAGGGGGGTCCCTTTCCTACGAGCAGTACTTC. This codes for CSARGGSLSYEQYF.

CDR3 region: CASREGWQTQYF. The CDR3, as DNA: TGTGCCAGCAGGGAGGGTTGGCAGACCCAGTACTTC. V and J are TRBV2 and TRBJ2-5; D is perhaps TRBD2 (6 bases). The CDR3 covers 12 residues. Germline V CDR1 and CDR2: SNHLY, FYNNEI. The V gene lost 6 bases and the J gene lost 6 bases, with 11 bases spanning the gap.

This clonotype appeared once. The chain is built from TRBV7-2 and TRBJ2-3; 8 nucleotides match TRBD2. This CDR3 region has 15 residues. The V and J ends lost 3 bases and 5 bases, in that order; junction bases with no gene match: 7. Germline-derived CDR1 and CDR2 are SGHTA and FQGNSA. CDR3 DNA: TGTGCCAGCAGCTTGATGGGGCGGGGGGAAGATACGCAGTATTTT. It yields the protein CASSLMGRGEDTQYF.

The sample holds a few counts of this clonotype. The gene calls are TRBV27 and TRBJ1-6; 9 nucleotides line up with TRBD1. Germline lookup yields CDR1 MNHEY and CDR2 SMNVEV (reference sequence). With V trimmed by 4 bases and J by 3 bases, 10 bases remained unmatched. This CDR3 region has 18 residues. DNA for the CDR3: TGTGCCAGCAGTTCCTCGAGGGGGGACAGGGTCTATAATTCACCCCTCCACTTT. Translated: CASSSSRGDRVYNSPLHF.

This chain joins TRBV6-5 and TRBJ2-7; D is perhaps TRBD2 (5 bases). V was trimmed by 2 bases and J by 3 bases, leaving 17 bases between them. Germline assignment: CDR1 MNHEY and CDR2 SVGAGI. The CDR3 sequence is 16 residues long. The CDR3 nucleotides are TGTGCCAGCAGTTACGATCGGCGGTCGGGGTTCTACGAGCAGTACTTC. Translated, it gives CASSYDRRSGFYEQYF.

The CDR3 DNA reads TGCAGTGCTTCGAAAGCGGGGGGGATCCAAGAGACCCAGTACTTC. Translated, it gives CSASKAGGIQETQYF. V and J are TRBV20-1 and TRBJ2-5, with TRBD2 matching 10 bases. Unmatched junction bases numbered 7, after V lost 5 bases and J lost 1 base. Germline-derived CDR1 and CDR2 are DFQATT and SNEGSKA (reference sequence). The CDR3 loop spans 15 amino acids.

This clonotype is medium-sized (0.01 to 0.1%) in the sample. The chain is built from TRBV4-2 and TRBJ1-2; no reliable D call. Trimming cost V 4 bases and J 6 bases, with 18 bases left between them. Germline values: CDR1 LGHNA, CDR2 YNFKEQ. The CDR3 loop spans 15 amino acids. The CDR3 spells CASSPQRGGVDGYTF. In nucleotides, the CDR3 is TGTGCCAGCAGCCCCCAGCGCGGCGGTGTCGATGGCTACACCTTC.

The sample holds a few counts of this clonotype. CDR3: CASSDGGDTEAFF. The CDR3 DNA reads as TGTGCCAGCAGTGACGGGGGCGACACTGAAGCTTTCTTT. The gene calls are TRBV6-1 and TRBJ1-1, with D possibly TRBD1 on 6 matching bases. Trimming shortened V by 3 bases and J by 3 bases, and 8 bases separated the two germline ends. This CDR3 spans 13 amino acids. Germline assignment: CDR1 MNHNS and CDR2 SASEGT.

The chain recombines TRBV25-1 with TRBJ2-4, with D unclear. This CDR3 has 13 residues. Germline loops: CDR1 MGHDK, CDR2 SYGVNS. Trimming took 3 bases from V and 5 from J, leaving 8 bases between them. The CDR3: CASSERYQNIQYF. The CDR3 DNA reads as TGTGCCAGCAGTGAGCGGTACCAAAACATTCAGTACTTC. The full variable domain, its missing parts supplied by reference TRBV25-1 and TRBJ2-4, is EADIYQTPRYLVIGTGKKITLECSQTMGHDKMYWYQQDPGMELHLIHYSYGVNSTEKGDLSSESTVSRIRTEHFPLTLESARPSHTSQYLCASSERYQNIQYFGAGTRLSVL.

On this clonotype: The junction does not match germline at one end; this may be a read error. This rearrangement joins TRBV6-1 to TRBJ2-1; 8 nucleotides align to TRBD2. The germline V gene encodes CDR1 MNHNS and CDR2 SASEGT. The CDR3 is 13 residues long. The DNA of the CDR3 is TGTGCCATCAGTGGCGGGGGGCAGGGGGAGCAGTTCTTC. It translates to CAISGGGQGEQFF.

Here the CDR3 reads CASRRQGPEAFF. DNA of the CDR3: TGTGCCAGCAGGCGACAGGGGCCTGAAGCTTTCTTT. The V gene is TRBV7-9, the J gene TRBJ1-1, with TRBD1 identical over 8 bases. The CDR3 extends over 12 amino acids. V gave up 6 bases and J gave up 6 bases; unmatched junction bases: 3. The germline V gene encodes CDR1 SEHNR and CDR2 FQNEAQ (reference sequence).

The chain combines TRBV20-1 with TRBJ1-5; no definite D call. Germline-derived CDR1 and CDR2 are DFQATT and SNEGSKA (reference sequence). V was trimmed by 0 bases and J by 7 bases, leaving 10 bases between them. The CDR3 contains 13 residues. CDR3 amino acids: CSARDLGKQPQHF. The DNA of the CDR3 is TGCAGTGCTAGAGATCTAGGAAAACAGCCCCAGCATTTT.

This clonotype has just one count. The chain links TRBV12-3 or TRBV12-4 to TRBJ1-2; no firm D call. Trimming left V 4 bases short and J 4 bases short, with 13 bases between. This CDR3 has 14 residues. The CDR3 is CASSSDGGFYGYTF. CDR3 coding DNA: TGTGCCAGCAGTTCGGACGGCGGATTCTATGGCTACACCTTC.

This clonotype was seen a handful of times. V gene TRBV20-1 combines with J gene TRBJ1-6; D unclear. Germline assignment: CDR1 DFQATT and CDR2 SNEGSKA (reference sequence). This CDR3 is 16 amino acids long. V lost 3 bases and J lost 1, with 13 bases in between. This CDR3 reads CSARAQARSYNSPLHF. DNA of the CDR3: TGCAGTGCTAGGGCTCAGGCCAGGTCCTATAATTCACCCCTCCACTTT.